The 5 T cell receptor beta chains reported below all come from one sample, sequenced in a study of OX40 agonist ivuxolimab in advanced cancers. Profiled with immunoSEQ multiplex PCR; TCRdb holds only in-frame clones, not every one. The repertoire consists of about 52,000 clones, with about 88% occurring once and the leading ten covering more than 13%. Specimen: CD4+ or CD8+ T cells sorted from blood, collected in a trial of the OX40 agonist ivuxolimab. Receptors were obtained from an adult with an advanced solid tumor such as melanoma, head and neck, liver or kidney cancer.

The genes are TRBV9 and TRBJ2-7, with 7 bases fitting TRBD1. V gave up 3 bases and J gave up 6 bases; unmatched junction bases: 6. CDR3 size: 13 residues. Germline CDR1 reads SGDLS; CDR2 reads YYNGEE. The chain's CDR3 is CASSAGGWSEQYF. The CDR3 DNA reads TGTGCCAGCAGCGCAGGGGGATGGAGCGAGCAGTACTTC.

The chain combines TRBV13 with TRBJ2-5; 12 bases fit TRBD2. V lost 4 bases to trimming and J lost 0 bases; unmatched junction nucleotides: 3. This CDR3 comprises 16 residues. In germline, CDR1 is PRHDT, CDR2 FYEKMQ (reference sequence). CDR3 DNA: TGTGCCAGCAGCTCCCGACTAGCGGGGGACCAAGAGACCCAGTACTTC. It codes for CASSSRLAGDQETQYF.

V and J are TRBV6-5 and TRBJ2-7; D is unclear. Germline loops: CDR1 MNHEY, CDR2 SVGAGI. Trimming stripped 0 bases from V and 3 bases from J, with 12 bases between. The CDR3 consists of 15 residues. Here the CDR3 reads CASSYSQALVYEQYF. The CDR3 DNA sequence: TGTGCCAGCAGTTACTCGCAGGCCCTAGTCTACGAGCAGTACTTC.

The rearrangement uses TRBV30 and TRBJ1-1; D is perhaps TRBD1 (5 bases). This CDR3 comprises 13 residues. V was trimmed by 5 bases and J by 2 bases, leaving 12 bases between them. Germline CDR1 reads GTSNPN; CDR2 reads SVGIG (reference sequence). The CDR3 sequence: CAWSLDSNTEAFF. In nucleotides, the CDR3 is TGTGCCTGGTCATTAGACAGTAACACTGAAGCTTTCTTT.

J is TRBJ1-2 and V is TRBV15, with D possibly being TRBD1 (6 bases). Germline CDR1 is LNHNV and CDR2 is YYDKDF (reference sequence). The CDR3 length is 15 residues. V was clipped by 4 bases and J by 9 bases, with 21 bases between them. The CDR3 here is CATSTNLDRRLSYTF. Here the CDR3 DNA reads TGTGCCACCAGCACAAACTTAGACAGGAGACTGAGCTACACCTTC. Full variable domain (missing parts from reference TRBV15 and TRBJ1-2): DAMVIQNPRYQVTQFGKPVTLSCSQTLNHNVMYWYQQKSSQAPKLLFHYYDKDFNNEADTPDNFQSRRPNTSFCFLDIRSPGLGDTAMYLCATSTNLDRRLSYTFGSGTRLTVV.